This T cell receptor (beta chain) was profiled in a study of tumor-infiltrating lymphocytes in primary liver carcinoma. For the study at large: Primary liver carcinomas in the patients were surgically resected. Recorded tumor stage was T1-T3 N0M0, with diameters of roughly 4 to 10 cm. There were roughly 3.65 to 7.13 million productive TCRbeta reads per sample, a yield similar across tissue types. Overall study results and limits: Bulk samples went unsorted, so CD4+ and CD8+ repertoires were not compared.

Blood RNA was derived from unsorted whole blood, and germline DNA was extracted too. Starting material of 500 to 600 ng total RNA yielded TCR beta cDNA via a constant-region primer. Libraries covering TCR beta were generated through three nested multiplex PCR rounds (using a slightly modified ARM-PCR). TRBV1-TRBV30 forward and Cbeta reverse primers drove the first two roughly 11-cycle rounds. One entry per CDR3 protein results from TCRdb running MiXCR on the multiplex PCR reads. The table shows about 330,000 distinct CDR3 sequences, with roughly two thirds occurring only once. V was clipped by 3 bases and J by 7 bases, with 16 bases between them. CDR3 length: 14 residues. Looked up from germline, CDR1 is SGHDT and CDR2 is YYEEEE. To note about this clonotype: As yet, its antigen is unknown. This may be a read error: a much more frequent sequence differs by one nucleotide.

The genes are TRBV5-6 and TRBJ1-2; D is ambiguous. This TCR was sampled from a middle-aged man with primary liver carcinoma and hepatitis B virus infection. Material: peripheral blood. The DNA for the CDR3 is TGTGCCAGCAGCTGGACCGATCTTCGGGGTGGCTACACCTTC. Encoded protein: CASSWTDLRGGYTF.